The present T cell receptor beta chain was sequenced within a study of T cell repertoires in cytomegalovirus infection. Study-wide context: Based on public TCR beta signatures, there were indications of CMV infection and of a matching HLA type.

This clonotype has just a few counts. TCRdb re-derived calls from the reads in MiXCR, one entry per CDR3 protein. The sample holds around 310,000 distinct CDR3 sequences, 17% seen once. The CDR3 length is 11 residues. V lost 5 bases to trimming and J lost 5 bases, with 7 bases between them. The chain employs TRBV12-3 or TRBV12-4 and TRBJ2-7; D not resolved. This TCR was sampled from a human donor in good health (CMV status not recorded). Some clones in this sample may be carry-over from other donors' samples. What was sequenced was PBMCs. Here the CDR3 reads CASSPHNEQYF. The DNA for the CDR3 is TGTGCCAGCAGTCCTCACAACGAGCAGTACTTC.